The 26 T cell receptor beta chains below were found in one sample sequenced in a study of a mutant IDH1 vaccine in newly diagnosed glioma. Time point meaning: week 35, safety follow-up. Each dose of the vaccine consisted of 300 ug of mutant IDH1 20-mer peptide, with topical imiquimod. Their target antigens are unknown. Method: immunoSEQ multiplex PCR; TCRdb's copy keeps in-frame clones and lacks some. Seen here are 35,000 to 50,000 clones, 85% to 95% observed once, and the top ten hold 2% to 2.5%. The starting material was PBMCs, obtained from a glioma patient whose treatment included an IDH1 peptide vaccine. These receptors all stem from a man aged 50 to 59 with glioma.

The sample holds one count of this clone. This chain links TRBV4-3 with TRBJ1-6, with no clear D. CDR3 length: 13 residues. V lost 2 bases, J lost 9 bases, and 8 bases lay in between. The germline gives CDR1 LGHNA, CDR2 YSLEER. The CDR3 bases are TGCGCCAGCAGCCAAAAGCGGGGTTCACCCCTCCACTTT. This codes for CASSQKRGSPLHF.

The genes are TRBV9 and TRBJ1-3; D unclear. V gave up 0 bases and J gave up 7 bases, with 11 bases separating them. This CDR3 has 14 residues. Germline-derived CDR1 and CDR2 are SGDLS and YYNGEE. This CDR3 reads CASSVDQRGNTIYF. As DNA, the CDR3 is TGTGCCAGCAGCGTAGACCAACGAGGGAACACCATATATTTT.

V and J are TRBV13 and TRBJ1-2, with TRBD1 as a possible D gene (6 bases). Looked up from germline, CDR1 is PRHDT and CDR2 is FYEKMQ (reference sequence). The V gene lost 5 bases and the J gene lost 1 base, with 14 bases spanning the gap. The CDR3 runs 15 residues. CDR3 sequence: CASSPRTDLNYGYTF. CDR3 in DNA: TGTGCCAGCAGCCCCAGGACAGACCTTAACTATGGCTACACCTTC.

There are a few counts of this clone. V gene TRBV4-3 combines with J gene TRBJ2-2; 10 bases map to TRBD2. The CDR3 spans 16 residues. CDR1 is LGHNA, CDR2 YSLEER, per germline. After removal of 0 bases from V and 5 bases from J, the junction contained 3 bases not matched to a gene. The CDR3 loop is CASSQDLAGETGELFF. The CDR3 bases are TGCGCCAGCAGCCAAGATCTAGCGGGGGAGACCGGGGAGCTGTTTTTT.

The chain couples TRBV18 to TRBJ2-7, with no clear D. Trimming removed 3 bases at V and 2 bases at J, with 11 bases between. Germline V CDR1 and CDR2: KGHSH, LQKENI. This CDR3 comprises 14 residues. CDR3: CASSPPLGTYEQYF. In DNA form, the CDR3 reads TGTGCCAGCTCACCCCCGTTGGGAACCTACGAGCAGTACTTC.

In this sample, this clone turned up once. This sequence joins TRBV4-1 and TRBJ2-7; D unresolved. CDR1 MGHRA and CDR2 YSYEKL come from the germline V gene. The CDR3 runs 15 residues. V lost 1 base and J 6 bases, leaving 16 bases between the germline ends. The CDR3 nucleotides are TGCGCCAGCAGCCAAGGGAGCTTGTTGAGCAGCGAGCAGTACTTC. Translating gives CASSQGSLLSSEQYF.

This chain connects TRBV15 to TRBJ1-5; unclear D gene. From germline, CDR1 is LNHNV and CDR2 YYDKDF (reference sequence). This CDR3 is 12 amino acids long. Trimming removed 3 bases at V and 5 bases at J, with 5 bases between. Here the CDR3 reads CATSRRDQPQHF. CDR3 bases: TGTGCCACCAGCAGGCGGGATCAGCCCCAGCATTTT.

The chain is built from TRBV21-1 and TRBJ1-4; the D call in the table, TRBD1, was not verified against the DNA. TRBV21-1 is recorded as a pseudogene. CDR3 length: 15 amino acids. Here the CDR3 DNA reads TGTGCCAGCAGCGAGCCGACAGACCCTTCTGAAAAACTGTTTTTT. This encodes CASSEPTDPSEKLFF.

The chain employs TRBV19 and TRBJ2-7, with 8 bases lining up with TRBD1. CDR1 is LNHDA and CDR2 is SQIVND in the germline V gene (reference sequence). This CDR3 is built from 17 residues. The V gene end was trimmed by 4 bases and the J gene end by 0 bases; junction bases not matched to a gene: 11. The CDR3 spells CASSNLGDRRNSYEQYF. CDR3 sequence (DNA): TGTGCCAGTAGTAACCTCGGGGACAGGCGAAACTCCTACGAGCAGTACTTC. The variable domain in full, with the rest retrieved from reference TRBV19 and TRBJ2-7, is DGGITQSPKYLFRKEGQNVTLSCEQNLNHDAMYWYRQDPGQGLRLIYYSQIVNDFQKGDIAEGYSVSREKKESFPLTVTSAQKNPTAFYLCASSNLGDRRNSYEQYFGPGTRLTVT.

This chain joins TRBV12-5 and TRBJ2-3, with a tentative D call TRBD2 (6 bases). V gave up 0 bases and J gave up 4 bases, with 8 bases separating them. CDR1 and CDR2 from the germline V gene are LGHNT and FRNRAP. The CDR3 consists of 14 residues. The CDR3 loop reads CASGLVPGADTQYF. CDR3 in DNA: TGTGCTAGTGGTTTGGTTCCGGGGGCAGATACGCAGTATTTT.

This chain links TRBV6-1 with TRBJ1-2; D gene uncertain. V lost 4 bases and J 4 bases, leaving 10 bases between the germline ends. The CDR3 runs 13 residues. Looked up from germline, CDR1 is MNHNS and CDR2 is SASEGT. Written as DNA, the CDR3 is TGTGCCAGCAGTGTAGAGCGGTCCTATGGCTACACCTTC. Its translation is CASSVERSYGYTF.

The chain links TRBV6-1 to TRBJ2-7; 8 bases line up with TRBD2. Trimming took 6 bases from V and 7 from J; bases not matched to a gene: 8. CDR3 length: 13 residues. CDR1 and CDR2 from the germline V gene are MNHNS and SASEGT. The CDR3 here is CASRGLEAREQYF. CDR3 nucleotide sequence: TGTGCCAGCAGGGGACTAGAGGCGAGGGAGCAGTACTTC.

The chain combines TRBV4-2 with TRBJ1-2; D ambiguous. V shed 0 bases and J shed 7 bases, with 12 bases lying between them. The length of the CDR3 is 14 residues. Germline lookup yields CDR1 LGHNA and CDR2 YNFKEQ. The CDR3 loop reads CASSQDVPAVGYTF. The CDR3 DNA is TGTGCCAGCAGCCAAGATGTTCCAGCTGTTGGCTACACCTTC.

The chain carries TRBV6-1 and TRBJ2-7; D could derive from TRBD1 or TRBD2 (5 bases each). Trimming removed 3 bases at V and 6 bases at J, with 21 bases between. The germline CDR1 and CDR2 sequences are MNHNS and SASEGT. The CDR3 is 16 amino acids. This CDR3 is CASSEPSGQGISEQYF. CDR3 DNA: TGTGCCAGCAGTGAGCCCTCGGGGCAGGGCATCAGCGAGCAGTACTTC.

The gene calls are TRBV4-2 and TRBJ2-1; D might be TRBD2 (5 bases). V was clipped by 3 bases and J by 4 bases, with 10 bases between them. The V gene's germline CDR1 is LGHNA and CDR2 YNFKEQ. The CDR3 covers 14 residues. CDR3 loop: CASSQTGIYNEQFF. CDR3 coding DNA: TGTGCCAGCAGCCAGACCGGGATTTACAATGAGCAGTTCTTC.

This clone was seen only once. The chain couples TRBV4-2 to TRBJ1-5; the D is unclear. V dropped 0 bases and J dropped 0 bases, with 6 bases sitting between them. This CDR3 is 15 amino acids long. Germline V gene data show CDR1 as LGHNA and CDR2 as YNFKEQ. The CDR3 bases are TGTGCCAGCAGCCAAGACGACCATAGCAATCAGCCCCAGCATTTT. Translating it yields CASSQDDHSNQPQHF.

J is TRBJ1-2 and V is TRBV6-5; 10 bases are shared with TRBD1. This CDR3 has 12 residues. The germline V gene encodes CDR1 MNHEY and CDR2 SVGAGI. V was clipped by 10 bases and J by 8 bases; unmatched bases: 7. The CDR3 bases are TGTGCCATCCGGGACAGGGGAGGAGGCTACACCTTC. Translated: CAIRDRGGGYTF.

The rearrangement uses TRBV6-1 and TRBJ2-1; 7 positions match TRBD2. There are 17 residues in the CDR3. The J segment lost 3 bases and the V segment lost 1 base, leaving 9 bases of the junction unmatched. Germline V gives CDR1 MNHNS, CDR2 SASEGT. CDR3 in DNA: TGTGCCAGCAGTGAAGGGGGGGGTAGGGTCAACTACAATGAGCAGTTCTTC. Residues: CASSEGGGRVNYNEQFF.

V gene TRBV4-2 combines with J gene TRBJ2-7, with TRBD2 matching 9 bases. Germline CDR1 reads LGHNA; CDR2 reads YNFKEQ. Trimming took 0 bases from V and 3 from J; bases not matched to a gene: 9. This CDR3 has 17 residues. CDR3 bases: TGTGCCAGCAGCCAAGATTGGCTAGCGGGGATTTTCTACGAGCAGTACTTC. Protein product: CASSQDWLAGIFYEQYF.

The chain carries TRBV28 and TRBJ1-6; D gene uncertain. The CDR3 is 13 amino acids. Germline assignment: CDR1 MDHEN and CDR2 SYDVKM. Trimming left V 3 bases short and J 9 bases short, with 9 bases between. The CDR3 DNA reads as TGTGCCAGCAGTTTGAGGAGGACTTCACCCCTCCACTTT. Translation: CASSLRRTSPLHF. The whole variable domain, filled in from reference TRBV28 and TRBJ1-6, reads DVKVTQSSRYLVKRTGEKVFLECVQDMDHENMFWYRQDPGLGLRLIYFSYDVKMKEKGDIPEGYSVSREKKERFSLILESASTNQTSMYLCASSLRRTSPLHFGNGTRLTVT.

The CDR3 region is CASSPTQGAWEQYF. The CDR3 coding sequence is TGTGCCAGCAGCCCGACACAGGGGGCTTGGGAGCAGTACTTC. This chain links TRBV6-5 with TRBJ2-7; 9 bases align to TRBD1. Germline lookup yields CDR1 MNHEY and CDR2 SVGAGI. With 6 bases clipped from V and 7 bases from J, the junction kept 10 bases outside the gene matches. The CDR3 runs 14 residues.

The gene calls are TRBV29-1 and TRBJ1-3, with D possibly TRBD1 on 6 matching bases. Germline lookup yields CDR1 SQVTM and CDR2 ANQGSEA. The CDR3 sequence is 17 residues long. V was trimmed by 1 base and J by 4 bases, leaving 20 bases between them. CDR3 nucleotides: TGCAGCGTTGAAGTAAAGCCGGGGGCGCAGGACGGAAACACCATATATTTT. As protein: CSVEVKPGAQDGNTIYF. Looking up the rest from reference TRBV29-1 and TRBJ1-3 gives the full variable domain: SAVISQKPSRDICQRGTSLTIQCQVDSQVTMMFWYRQQPGQSLTLIATANQGSEATYESGFVIDKFPISRPNLTFSTLTVSNMSPEDSSIYLCSVEVKPGAQDGNTIYFGEGSWLTVV.

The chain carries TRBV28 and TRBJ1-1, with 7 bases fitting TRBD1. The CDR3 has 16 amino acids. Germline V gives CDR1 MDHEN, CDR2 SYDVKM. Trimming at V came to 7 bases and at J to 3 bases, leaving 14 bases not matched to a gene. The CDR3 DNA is TGTGCCAGCAACTTAAAAGGGCAGGGGGGATACACTGAAGCTTTCTTT. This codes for CASNLKGQGGYTEAFF.

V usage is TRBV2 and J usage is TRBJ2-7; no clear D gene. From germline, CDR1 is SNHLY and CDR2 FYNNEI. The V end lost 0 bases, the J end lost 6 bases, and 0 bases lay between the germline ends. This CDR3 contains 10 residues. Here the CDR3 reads CASSEAEQYF. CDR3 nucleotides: TGTGCCAGCAGTGAAGCCGAGCAGTACTTC.

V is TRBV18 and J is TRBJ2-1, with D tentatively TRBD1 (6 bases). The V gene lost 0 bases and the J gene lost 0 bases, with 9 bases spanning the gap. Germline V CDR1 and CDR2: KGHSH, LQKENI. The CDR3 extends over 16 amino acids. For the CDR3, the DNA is TGTGCCAGCTCACCACCGGGACACAGCTCCTACAATGAGCAGTTCTTC. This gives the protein CASSPPGHSSYNEQFF.

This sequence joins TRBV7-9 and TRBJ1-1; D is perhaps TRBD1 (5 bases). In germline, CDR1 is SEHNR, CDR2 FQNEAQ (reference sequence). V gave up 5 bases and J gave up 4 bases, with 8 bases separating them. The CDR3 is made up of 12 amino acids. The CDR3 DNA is TGTGCCAGCAGCCGGGGGGGCACTGAAGCTTTCTTT. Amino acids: CASSRGGTEAFF.